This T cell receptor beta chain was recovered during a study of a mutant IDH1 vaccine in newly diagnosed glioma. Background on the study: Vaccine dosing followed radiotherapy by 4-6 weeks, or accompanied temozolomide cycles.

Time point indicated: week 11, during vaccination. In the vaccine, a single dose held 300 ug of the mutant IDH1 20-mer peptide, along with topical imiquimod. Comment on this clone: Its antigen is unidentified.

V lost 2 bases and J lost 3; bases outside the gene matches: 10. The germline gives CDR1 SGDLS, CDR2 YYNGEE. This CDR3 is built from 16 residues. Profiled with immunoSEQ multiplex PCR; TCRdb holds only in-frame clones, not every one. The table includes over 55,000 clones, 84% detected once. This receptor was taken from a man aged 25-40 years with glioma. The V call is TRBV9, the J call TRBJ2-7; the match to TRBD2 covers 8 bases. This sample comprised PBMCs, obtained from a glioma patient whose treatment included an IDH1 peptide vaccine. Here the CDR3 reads CASSVGTSGSLYEQYF. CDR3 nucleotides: TGTGCCAGCAGCGTGGGCACGAGCGGGAGCCTCTACGAGCAGTACTTC.